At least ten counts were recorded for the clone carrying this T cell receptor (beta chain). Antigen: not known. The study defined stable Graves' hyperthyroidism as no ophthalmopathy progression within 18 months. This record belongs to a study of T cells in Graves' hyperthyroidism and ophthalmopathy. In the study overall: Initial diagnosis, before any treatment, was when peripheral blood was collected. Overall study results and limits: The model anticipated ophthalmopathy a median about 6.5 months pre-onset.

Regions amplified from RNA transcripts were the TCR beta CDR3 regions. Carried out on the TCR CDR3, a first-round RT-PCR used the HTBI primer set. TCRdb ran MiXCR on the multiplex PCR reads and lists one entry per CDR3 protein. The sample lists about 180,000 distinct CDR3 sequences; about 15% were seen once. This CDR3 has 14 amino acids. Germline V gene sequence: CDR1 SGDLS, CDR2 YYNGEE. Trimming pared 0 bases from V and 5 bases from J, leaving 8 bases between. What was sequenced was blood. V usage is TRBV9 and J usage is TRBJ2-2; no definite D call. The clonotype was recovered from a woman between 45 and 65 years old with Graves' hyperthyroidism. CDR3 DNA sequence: TGTGCCAGCAGCGTAGAGGTGGGGACCGGGGAGCTGTTTTTT. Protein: CASSVEVGTGELFF.